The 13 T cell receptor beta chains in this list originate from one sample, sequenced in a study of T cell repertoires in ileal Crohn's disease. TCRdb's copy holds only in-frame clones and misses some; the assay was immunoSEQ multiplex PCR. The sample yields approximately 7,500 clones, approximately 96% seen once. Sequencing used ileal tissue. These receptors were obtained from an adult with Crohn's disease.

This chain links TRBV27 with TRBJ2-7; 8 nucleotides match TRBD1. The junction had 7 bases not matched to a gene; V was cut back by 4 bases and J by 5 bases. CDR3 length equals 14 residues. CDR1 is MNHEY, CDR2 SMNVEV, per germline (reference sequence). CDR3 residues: CASSSSSGGHEQYF. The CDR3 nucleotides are TGTGCCAGCAGTTCATCCTCAGGGGGCCACGAGCAGTACTTC.

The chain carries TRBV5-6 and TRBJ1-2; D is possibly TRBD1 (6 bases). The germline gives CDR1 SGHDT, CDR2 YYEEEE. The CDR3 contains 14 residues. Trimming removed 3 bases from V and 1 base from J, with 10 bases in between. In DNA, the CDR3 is TGTGCCAGCAGCTCACAGGGTTTTAACTATGGCTACACCTTC. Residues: CASSSQGFNYGYTF.

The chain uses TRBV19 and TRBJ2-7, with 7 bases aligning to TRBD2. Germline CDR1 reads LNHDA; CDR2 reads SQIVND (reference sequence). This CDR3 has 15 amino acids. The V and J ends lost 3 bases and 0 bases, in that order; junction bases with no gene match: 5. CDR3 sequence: CASSIESGDSYEQYF. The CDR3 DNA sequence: TGTGCCAGTAGTATTGAGAGCGGGGACTCCTACGAGCAGTACTTC.

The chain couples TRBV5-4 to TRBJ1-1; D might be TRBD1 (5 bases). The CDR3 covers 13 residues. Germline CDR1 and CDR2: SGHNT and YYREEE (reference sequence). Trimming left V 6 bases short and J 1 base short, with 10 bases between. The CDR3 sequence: CASNGRGNTEAFF. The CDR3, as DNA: TGTGCCAGCAACGGAAGGGGGAACACTGAAGCTTTCTTT.

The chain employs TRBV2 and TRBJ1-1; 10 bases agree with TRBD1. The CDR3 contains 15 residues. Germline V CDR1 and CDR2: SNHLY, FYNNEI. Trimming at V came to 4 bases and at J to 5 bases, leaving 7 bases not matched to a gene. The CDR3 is CASSGDRGAWTEAFF. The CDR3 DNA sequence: TGTGCCAGCAGTGGGGACAGGGGAGCTTGGACTGAAGCTTTCTTT.

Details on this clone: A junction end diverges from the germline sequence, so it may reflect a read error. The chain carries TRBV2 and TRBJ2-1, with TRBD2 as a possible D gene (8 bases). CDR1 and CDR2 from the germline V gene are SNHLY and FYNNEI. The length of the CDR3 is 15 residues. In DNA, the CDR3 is TGTGCCAGCAGAGAAGCGGGGGTAGGGGGCGATGAGCAGTTCTTC. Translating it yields CASREAGVGGDEQFF.

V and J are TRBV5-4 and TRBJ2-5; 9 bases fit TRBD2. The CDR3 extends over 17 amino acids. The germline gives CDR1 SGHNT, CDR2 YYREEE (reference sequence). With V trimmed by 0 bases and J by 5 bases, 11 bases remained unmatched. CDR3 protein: CASSLVLGSGGLETQYF. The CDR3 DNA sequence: TGTGCCAGCAGCTTGGTGTTGGGGAGCGGGGGGCTGGAGACCCAGTACTTC.

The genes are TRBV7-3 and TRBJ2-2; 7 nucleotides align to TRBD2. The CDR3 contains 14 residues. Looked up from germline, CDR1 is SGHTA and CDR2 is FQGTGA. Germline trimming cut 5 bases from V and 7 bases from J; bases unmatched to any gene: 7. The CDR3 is CASSQLGGSGELFF. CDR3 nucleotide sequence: TGTGCCAGCAGCCAATTGGGAGGGAGCGGGGAGCTGTTTTTT.

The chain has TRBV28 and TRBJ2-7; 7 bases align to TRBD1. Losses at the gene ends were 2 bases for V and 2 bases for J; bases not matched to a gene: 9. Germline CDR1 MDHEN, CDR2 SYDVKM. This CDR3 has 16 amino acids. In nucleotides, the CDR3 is TGTGCCAGCAGTTTAGGGACGACAGGGACCCCCTACGAGCAGTACGTC. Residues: CASSLGTTGTPYEQYV.

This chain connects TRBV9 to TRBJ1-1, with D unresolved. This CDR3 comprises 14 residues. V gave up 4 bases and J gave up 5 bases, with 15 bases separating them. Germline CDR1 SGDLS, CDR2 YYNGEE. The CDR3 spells CASSTHGVGTEAFF. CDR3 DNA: TGTGCCAGCAGCACCCACGGGGTAGGGACTGAAGCTTTCTTT.

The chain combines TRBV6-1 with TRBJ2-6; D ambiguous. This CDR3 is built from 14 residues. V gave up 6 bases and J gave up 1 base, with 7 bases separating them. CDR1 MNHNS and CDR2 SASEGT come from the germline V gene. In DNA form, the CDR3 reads TGTGCCAGCAGAGTGGAGTCTGGGGCCAACGTCCTGACTTTC. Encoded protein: CASRVESGANVLTF.

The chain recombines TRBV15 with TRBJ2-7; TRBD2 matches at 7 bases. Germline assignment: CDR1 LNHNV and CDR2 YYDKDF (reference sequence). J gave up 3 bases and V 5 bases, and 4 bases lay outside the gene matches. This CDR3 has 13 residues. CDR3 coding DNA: TGTGCCACCAGCGAAGGACTAGTCTACGAGCAGTACTTC. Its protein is CATSEGLVYEQYF.

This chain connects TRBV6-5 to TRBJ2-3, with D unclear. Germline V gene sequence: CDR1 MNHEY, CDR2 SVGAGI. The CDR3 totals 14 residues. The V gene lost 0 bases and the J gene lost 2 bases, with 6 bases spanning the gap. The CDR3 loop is CASSYSRVTDTQYF. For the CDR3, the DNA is TGTGCCAGCAGTTACTCACGGGTCACAGATACGCAGTATTTT.